This T cell receptor (beta chain) was identified in a study of sequential checkpoint blockade in melanoma. As for the study in general: Arm A got nivolumab then ipilimumab; arm B the reverse, 1:1. Both treatment sequences were followed by maintenance nivolumab.

This CDR3 is built from 12 residues. Looked up from germline, CDR1 is SEHNR and CDR2 is FQNEAQ (reference sequence). The ends were cut back, 4 bases at V and 4 bases at J, with 5 bases in the middle. Generated by immunoSEQ multiplex PCR, the TCRdb table keeps only in-frame clones and is missing some. This table has about 29,000 clones, about 72% appearing once. The treatment here: randomized to nivolumab then ipilimumab (arm A) or the reverse (arm B). Patients had received no earlier DNA-damaging chemotherapy. Live CD3+CD8+ CD19− CD56− cells were sorted from PBMCs. This material consisted of CD8+ T cells sorted from blood (inferred from file names), taken from a patient given nivolumab and ipilimumab in sequence. This receptor was taken from a human donor with melanoma. V is TRBV7-9 and J is TRBJ1-5; D gene ambiguous. The CDR3 here is CASSYSNQPQHF. The DNA for the CDR3 is TGTGCCAGCAGCTATTCAAATCAGCCCCAGCATTTT.